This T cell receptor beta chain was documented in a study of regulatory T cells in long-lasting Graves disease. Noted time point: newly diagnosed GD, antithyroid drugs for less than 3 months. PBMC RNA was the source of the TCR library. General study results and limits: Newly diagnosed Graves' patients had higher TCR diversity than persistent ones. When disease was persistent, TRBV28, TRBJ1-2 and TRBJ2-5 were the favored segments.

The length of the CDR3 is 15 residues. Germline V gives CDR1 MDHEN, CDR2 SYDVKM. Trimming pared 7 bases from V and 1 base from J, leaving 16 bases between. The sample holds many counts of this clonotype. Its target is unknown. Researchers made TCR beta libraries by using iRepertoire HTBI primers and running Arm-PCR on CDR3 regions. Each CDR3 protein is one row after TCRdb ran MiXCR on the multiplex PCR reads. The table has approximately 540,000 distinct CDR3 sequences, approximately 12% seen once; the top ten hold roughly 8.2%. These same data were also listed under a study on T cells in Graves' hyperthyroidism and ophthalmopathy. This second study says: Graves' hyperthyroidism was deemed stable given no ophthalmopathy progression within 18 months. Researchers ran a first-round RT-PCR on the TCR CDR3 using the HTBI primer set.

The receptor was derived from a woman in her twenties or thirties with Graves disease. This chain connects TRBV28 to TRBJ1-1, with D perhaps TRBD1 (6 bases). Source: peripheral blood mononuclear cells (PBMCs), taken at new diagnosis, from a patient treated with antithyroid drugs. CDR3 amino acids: CASTNPGHRNTEAFF. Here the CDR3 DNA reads TGTGCCAGCACGAACCCGGGACATAGGAACACTGAAGCTTTCTTT. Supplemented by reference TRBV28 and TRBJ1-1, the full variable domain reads DVKVTQSSRYLVKRTGEKVFLECVQDMDHENMFWYRQDPGLGLRLIYFSYDVKMKEKGDIPEGYSVSREKKERFSLILESASTNQTSMYLCASTNPGHRNTEAFFGQGTRLTVV.